This T cell receptor (beta chain) was found in a study of OX40 agonist ivuxolimab in advanced cancers. Across the whole study: Across the patients, intravenous ivuxolimab was delivered every 2 weeks at 0.01 to 10 mg/kg.

General study points: Expanded clones were, on average, more numerous in CD8+ T cells than in CD4+. The study observed clonal expansion of CD4+ and CD8+ blood T cells by week 6 at 0.1 to 3.0 mg/kg. Near-lowest levels of clonal expansion characterized partial responders at 0.1-3.0 mg/kg.

Comment on this clone: Its antigen is currently unknown.

Germline V gene lookup returns CDR1 SGHTA and CDR2 FQGNSA. CDR3 length: 12 residues. V was pared by 5 bases and J by 4 bases, with 5 bases between. The protocol was immunoSEQ multiplex PCR, while the TCRdb copy is restricted to in-frame clones and leaves out a portion. The table lists about 82,000 clones, roughly 85% of them singletons. Source: CD4+ or CD8+ T cells sorted from blood, taken in a trial of the OX40 agonist ivuxolimab. This chain uses TRBV7-2 with TRBJ2-2, with D uncertain. The sequence was collected from an adult with an advanced solid tumor such as melanoma, head and neck, liver or kidney cancer. The CDR3 spells CASSRATGELFF. The DNA for the CDR3 is TGTGCCAGCAGCCGCGCCACCGGGGAGCTGTTTTTT.